This paragraph reports one TCR beta chain. What it recognizes is unknown. This record comes from a study of Ad26.COV2.S vaccination and SARS-CoV-2 variants. The overall study: Within the COV1001 Ad26.COV2.S trial arm, the donor was enrolled. Recipients of Ad26.COV2.S got it intramuscularly, once or twice 56 days apart. Findings and limits, study-wide: The study found similar non-spike TCR breadth in vaccine and placebo recipients.

Sample treatment: around 19 received Ad26.COV2.S at low or high dose, single or two shots; about 5 received placebo; per-sample allocation not given. Samples were taken on day 63 after the first vaccine or placebo injection. Built on an Ad26 vector, the vaccine expressed Wuhan-strain SARS-CoV-2 spike. Unmatched junction bases numbered 10, after V lost 4 bases and J lost 6 bases. Looked up from germline, CDR1 is SGHDT and CDR2 is YYEEEE. This CDR3 has 16 residues. Generated by immunoSEQ multiplex PCR, the TCRdb table keeps only in-frame clones and is missing some. The repertoire consists of roughly 420,000 clones, with roughly 90% occurring once and the leading ten covering less than 4.5%.

This TCR derives from a person aged 18 to 65 who received the Ad26.COV2.S COVID-19 vaccine or a placebo. This specimen was peripheral blood, taken in a trial of Ad26.COV2.S vaccine versus placebo. J is TRBJ1-6 and V is TRBV5-6; TRBD1 matches at 7 bases. The CDR3: CASSMGGGQVNSPLHF. The CDR3 nucleotides read TGTGCCAGCAGCATGGGAGGGGGCCAGGTTAATTCACCCCTCCACTTT.